The present T cell receptor beta chain was sequenced within a study of chemoradiotherapy in HPV16-positive cancers. Regarding the study as a whole: Non-HPV-specific T cells did not expand in tumors during treatment, whereas candidate HPV-specific clones and E7-related motifs did.

J lost 5 bases, V lost 10 bases, and 9 bases had no gene match. The germline gives CDR1 LNHDA, CDR2 SQIVND (reference sequence). The CDR3 totals 14 residues. Remarks on this clone: Its antigen is unidentified.

Libraries were prepared by immunoSEQ multiplex PCR; TCRdb keeps only in-frame clonotypes and omits some of them. This sample carries around 3,500 clones, around nine tenths of them seen once, and the ten largest clones take around 5.1%. This chain joins TRBV19 and TRBJ2-3; the match to TRBD2 covers 10 bases. This material consisted of tumor tissue, taken from a patient who underwent chemoradiotherapy. This sequence originates from a human donor with HPV-associated anogenital cancer. The CDR3: CATYSSGRGDTQYF. The CDR3 DNA is TGTGCCACCTATTCTAGCGGGAGAGGAGATACGCAGTATTTT.